Listed below are T cell receptor beta chains from one sample, sequenced in a study of blood T cells in healthy people across ages. TCRdb reanalysed the 5' RACE reads using MiXCR and keeps one entry per CDR3 protein. This sample has hundreds of thousands of distinct CDR3 sequences, with 22% found just once. Sequenced input: blood. Source of these receptors: a man in his sixties or seventies in good health. Each CDR3 is given with its conserved first and last residue. The D gene is left open where the match is weak. Size is omitted from some rows. Given values are once, few, many or a class for expanded clones.

TRBV28	few	13	TRBJ1-5	NA	CASSLPSNQPQHF	TGTGCCAGCAGTTTACCGAGCAATCAGCCCCAGCATTTT
TRBV25-1	NA	15	TRBJ2-5	TRBD2	CASSERLAGVETQYF	TGTGCCAGCAGTGAGAGACTAGCGGGAGTTGAGACCCAGTACTTC
TRBV15	NA	15	TRBJ1-1	NA	CATSRVDLLRTEAFF	TGTGCCACCAGCAGAGTGGACCTCCTTCGGACTGAAGCTTTCTTT
TRBV14	NA	14	TRBJ2-5	TRBD1	CASSQGQLGETQYF	TGTGCCAGCAGCCAGGGACAGTTAGGGGAGACCCAGTACTTC
TRBV4-1	few	16	TRBJ1-4	TRBD1	CASSQDIPRGNEKLFF	TGCGCCAGCAGCCAAGATATACCCAGGGGGAATGAAAAACTGTTTTTT
TRBV30	NA	15	TRBJ1-1	NA	CAWSADIRLNTEAFF	TGTGCCTGGAGCGCGGACATACGTTTGAACACTGAAGCTTTCTTT
TRBV5-1	few	14	TRBJ1-1	TRBD1	CASSQIQGGTEAFF	TGCGCCAGCAGCCAAATACAGGGGGGCACTGAAGCTTTCTTT
TRBV29-1	NA	10	TRBJ2-1	NA	CSVRSLEQFF	TGCAGCGTGAGGTCTCTTGAGCAGTTCTTC
TRBV29-1	NA	15	TRBJ2-1	NA	CSVDGQWETYNEQFF	TGCAGCGTAGACGGACAGTGGGAGACCTACAATGAGCAGTTCTTC
TRBV7-8	few	15	TRBJ2-7	TRBD2	CASSLALGAGSEQYF	TGTGCCAGCAGCTTAGCCCTGGGAGCGGGATCCGAGCAGTACTTC
TRBV7-3	NA	13	TRBJ2-7	TRBD2	CASSPHKGGEQYF	TGTGCCAGCAGCCCACACAAGGGAGGGGAGCAGTACTTC
TRBV12-3/TRBV12-4	NA	15	TRBJ2-1	NA	CASSSQGIRGNEQFF	TGTGCCAGCAGTTCCCAGGGCATTCGGGGCAATGAGCAGTTCTTC
TRBV7-2	few	15	TRBJ2-2	NA	CASSFWGFDAGELFF	TGTGCCAGCAGCTTTTGGGGGTTCGACGCCGGGGAGCTGTTTTTT
TRBV7-2	few	14	TRBJ2-3	TRBD2	CASSWEGYTDTQYF	TGTGCCAGCAGCTGGGAGGGTTACACAGATACGCAGTATTTT
TRBV4-1	NA	16	TRBJ2-1	NA	CASSPSEPVSSNEQFF	TGCGCCAGCAGCCCGTCGGAGCCGGTCTCGAGCAATGAGCAGTTCTTC
TRBV4-1	NA	16	TRBJ2-3	NA	CASSQGELVPGDSQYF	TGCGCCAGCAGCCAAGGGGAACTAGTCCCGGGAGATTCGCAGTATTTT
TRBV2	NA	15	TRBJ1-1	TRBD1	CASSERKDRGWEAFF	TGTGCCAGCAGTGAAAGAAAGGACAGGGGCTGGGAAGCTTTCTTT
TRBV9	NA	16	TRBJ1-2	NA	CASSVVSRVDLGGYTF	TGTGCCAGCAGCGTAGTTTCTAGGGTCGACCTCGGGGGCTACACCTTC
TRBV18	NA	14	TRBJ2-1	NA	CASSREDSYNEQFF	TGTGCCAGCTCACGCGAGGACAGCTACAATGAGCAGTTCTTC
TRBV7-2	few	15	TRBJ1-1	TRBD1	CASSYYRGPTAEAFF	TGTGCCAGCAGCTACTACAGGGGGCCCACTGCTGAAGCTTTCTTT
TRBV7-8	NA	15	TRBJ1-2	NA	CASSSLTGISYGYTF	TGTGCCAGCAGCTCCTTGACAGGAATATCATATGGCTACACCTTC
TRBV20-1	few	14	TRBJ1-1	NA	CSATLRPGKTEAFF	TGCAGTGCTACTCTGCGTCCAGGGAAGACTGAAGCTTTCTTT
TRBV7-7	NA	16	TRBJ1-5	NA	CASSPRQGRNRQPQHF	TGTGCCAGCAGCCCCCGGCAGGGACGAAATCGACAGCCCCAGCATTTT
TRBV11-2	many	12	TRBJ2-1	NA	CASSLVGGEQFF	TGTGCCAGCAGCTTAGTCGGGGGTGAGCAGTTCTTC
TRBV18	NA	14	TRBJ2-5	NA	CASSPIGDDETQYF	TGTGCCAGCTCACCAATCGGGGATGATGAGACCCAGTACTTC
TRBV5-1	NA	14	TRBJ2-1	NA	CASSLGLQNNEQFF	TGCGCCAGCAGCTTGGGACTCCAAAACAATGAGCAGTTCTTC
TRBV12-3/TRBV12-4	few	15	TRBJ2-2	TRBD2	CASNGRASGNGELFF	TGTGCCAGCAACGGTCGGGCTAGCGGGAATGGGGAGCTGTTTTTT
TRBV24-1	NA	15	TRBJ2-3	TRBD2	CATSDPAGGTDTQYF	TGTGCCACCAGTGACCCAGCGGGAGGAACAGATACGCAGTATTTT
TRBV14	few	14	TRBJ2-3	NA	CASSPRQATDTQYF	TGTGCCAGCAGCCCTCGACAGGCTACAGATACGCAGTATTTT
TRBV10-3	NA	14	TRBJ2-5	TRBD1	CAIRSDRGQETQYF	TGTGCCATCAGAAGCGACAGGGGGCAAGAGACCCAGTACTTC
TRBV19	NA	14	TRBJ2-2	NA	CASRGRSFFGELFF	TGTGCCAGTAGGGGCAGGAGCTTTTTCGGGGAGCTGTTTTTT
TRBV7-9	many	13	TRBJ1-6	NA	CASRTGLLSPLHF	TGTGCCAGCAGGACAGGCCTCCTTTCACCCCTCCACTTT
TRBV20-1	NA	15	TRBJ2-1	TRBD2	CSARDPGGGYNEQFF	TGCAGTGCTAGAGATCCGGGAGGGGGTTACAATGAGCAGTTCTTC
TRBV6-1	NA	16	TRBJ2-2	TRBD2	CASSGSSGGHTGELFF	TGTGCCAGCAGTGGTTCTAGCGGGGGGCACACCGGGGAGCTGTTTTTT
TRBV5-1	NA	16	TRBJ2-1	TRBD2	CASSSRTGTSNNEQFF	TGCGCCAGCAGCTCGCGTACCGGGACTAGCAACAATGAGCAGTTCTTC
TRBV28	NA	13	TRBJ2-5	NA	CASRATYQETQYF	TGTGCCAGCAGGGCCACGTACCAAGAGACCCAGTACTTC
TRBV20-1	NA	14	TRBJ2-7	NA	CSARDLGLAYEQYF	TGCAGTGCTAGAGATTTGGGACTGGCCTACGAGCAGTACTTC